Each of the 21 T cell receptor beta chains below was sequenced from the same sample in a study of vaccination effects on CD4 cells after COVID-19. TCRdb's table, derived via immunoSEQ multiplex PCR, lists solely in-frame clones and lacks some. The sample holds about 76,000 clones, about 74% seen once. The antigens of these receptors remain unknown. Culture lasted about 11 days before CD4+ T cell isolation. Sequenced material: CD4+ T cells from PBMCs cultured without peptide, taken before COVID-19 vaccination. Source of these receptors: a human donor who received a COVID-19 vaccine.

The CDR3 loop is CASSESRGEETQYF. DNA for the CDR3: TGCGCCAGCAGTGAGTCGCGAGGGGAAGAGACCCAGTACTTC. The chain uses TRBV10-1 and TRBJ2-5; the D gene could be TRBD1 or TRBD2 (5 bases each). CDR3 length equals 14 residues. Germline assignment: CDR1 WNHNN and CDR2 SYGVQD (reference sequence). Trimming shortened V by 0 bases and J by 3 bases, and 8 bases separated the two germline ends.

The genes are TRBV6-2 or TRBV6-3 and TRBJ2-7, with 7 nucleotides matching TRBD2. V shed 5 bases and J 2 bases; nucleotides not matched to a gene: 6. The CDR3 loop spans 14 amino acids. The germline CDR1 and CDR2 sequences are MNHEY and SVGEGT. In DNA, the CDR3 is TGTGCCAGCAGTAAGCCTACTAGCGCCTACGAGCAGTACGTC. It translates to CASSKPTSAYEQYV.

This clone has only one observation. V usage is TRBV7-3 and J usage is TRBJ1-2, with 9 nucleotides matching TRBD1. V dropped 6 bases and J dropped 5; count of bases not matched to a gene: 10. Germline loops: CDR1 SGHTA, CDR2 FQGTGA. This CDR3 is built from 15 residues. CDR3 region: CASSPQAGQGYGYTF. The DNA of the CDR3 is TGTGCCAGCAGTCCCCAAGCGGGACAGGGATATGGCTACACCTTC. Together with reference TRBV7-3 and TRBJ1-2, the CDR3 gives the full variable domain: GAGVSQTPSNKVTEKGKYVELRCDPISGHTALYWYRQSLGQGPEFLIYFQGTGAADDSGLPNDRFFAVRPEGSVSTLKIQRTERGDSAVYLCASSPQAGQGYGYTFGSGTRLTVV.

This clone was counted a few times. J is TRBJ2-2 and V is TRBV5-1; D is uncertain. Germline values: CDR1 SGHRS, CDR2 YFSETQ. V lost 5 bases to trimming and J lost 2 bases, with 10 bases between them. This CDR3 has 14 amino acids. The CDR3 protein is CASRVQVNTGELFF. In DNA form, the CDR3 reads TGCGCCAGCAGGGTCCAGGTAAACACCGGGGAGCTGTTTTTT.

The chain has TRBV7-2 and TRBJ2-3; TRBD1 might be the D (6 bases). This CDR3 has 16 amino acids. Germline CDR1 SGHTA, CDR2 FQGNSA. V lost 1 base to trimming and J lost 0 bases, with 11 bases between them. CDR3 coding DNA: TGTGCCAGCAGCTTAGAAAGGGGGTCTAGCACAGATACGCAGTATTTT. Residues: CASSLERGSSTDTQYF.

The genes are TRBV5-1 and TRBJ2-3; D unresolved. The CDR3 has 14 amino acids. Germline V gene sequence: CDR1 SGHRS, CDR2 YFSETQ. Trimming took off 0 bases at V and 3 bases at J, with 8 bases between the two ends. CDR3 in amino acids: CASSLVAGTDTQYF. The CDR3, as DNA: TGCGCCAGCAGCTTGGTGGCAGGTACAGATACGCAGTATTTT.

CDR3 DNA: TGTGCCAGCAGTTCCATTGTAGCGGGTGAAAAACTGTTTTTT. It is translated as CASSSIVAGEKLFF. The chain employs TRBV6-2 or TRBV6-3 and TRBJ1-4; D remains unclear. The CDR3 length is 14 residues. The V end was cut by 4 bases, the J end by 7 bases, with 13 bases between. Germline CDR1 MNHEY, CDR2 SVGEGT.

The chain employs TRBV5-1 and TRBJ1-2, with D unclear. CDR1 is SGHRS and CDR2 is YFSETQ in the germline V gene. The CDR3 spans 16 residues. V was shortened by 0 bases and J by 5 bases, with 17 bases between the two germline ends. In nucleotides, the CDR3 is TGCGCCAGCAGCTTGGGTGGGGAAGGTCTTCGGTATGGCTACACCTTC. Translated: CASSLGGEGLRYGYTF. Variable domain in full (rest from reference TRBV5-1 and TRBJ1-2): KAGVTQTPRYLIKTRGQQVTLSCSPISGHRSVSWYQQTPGQGLQFLFEYFSETQRNKGNFPGRFSGRQFSNSRSEMNVSTLELGDSALYLCASSLGGEGLRYGYTFGSGTRLTVV.

The chain combines TRBV10-3 with TRBJ2-3; D may be TRBD2 (7 bases). Trimming removed 7 bases at V and 4 bases at J, with 15 bases between. CDR3 length: 14 residues. Looked up from germline, CDR1 is ENHRY and CDR2 is SYGVKD. The CDR3 here is CAITRGGVPDTQYF. CDR3 DNA: TGTGCCATCACCAGAGGGGGGGTCCCAGATACGCAGTATTTT.

Only one count was recorded for this clone. The CDR3 bases are TGTGCCAGCAGGCGGGGGGGATTGGGCACAGATACGCAGTATTTT. This codes for CASRRGGLGTDTQYF. This sequence joins TRBV2 and TRBJ2-3, with 9 positions matching TRBD2. V gave up 6 bases and J gave up 1 base; unmatched junction bases: 5. CDR3 length: 15 residues. CDR1 is SNHLY, CDR2 FYNNEI, per germline.

The rearrangement uses TRBV24-1 and TRBJ2-2, with D uncertain. The CDR3 contains 17 residues. Trimming pared 1 base from V and 0 bases from J, leaving 11 bases between. Per the germline V gene, CDR1 is KGHDR and CDR2 is SFDVKD. CDR3 coding DNA: TGTGCCACCAGTGATTTCGCCGGTTCCCCGAACACCGGGGAGCTGTTTTTT. It translates to CATSDFAGSPNTGELFF.

J is TRBJ1-5 and V is TRBV27, with D maybe TRBD1 (6 bases). The CDR3 length is 17 residues. With 6 bases removed from V and 3 bases from J, the gap between germline ends came to 21 bases. CDR1 and CDR2 from the germline V gene are MNHEY and SMNVEV (reference sequence). In DNA form, the CDR3 reads TGTGCCAGCAGCTTGGGTCAAGGGGCAGGGGTCAATCAGCCCCAGCATTTT. It codes for CASSLGQGAGVNQPQHF.

The genes are TRBV6-1 and TRBJ2-7; 10 bases match TRBD2. The V and J ends lost 2 bases and 7 bases, in that order; junction bases with no gene match: 11. Germline CDR1 and CDR2: MNHNS and SASEGT. The CDR3 consists of 16 residues. For the CDR3, the DNA is TGTGCCAGCAGTGAACCGAGACTAGCGGGCCTTGCGGAGCAGTACGTC. Encoded protein: CASSEPRLAGLAEQYV.

The chain uses TRBV5-1 and TRBJ2-1; 11 nucleotides agree with TRBD2. This CDR3 is built from 14 residues. Germline CDR1 and CDR2: SGHRS and YFSETQ. The junction had 3 bases not matched to a gene; V was cut back by 4 bases and J by 6 bases. CDR3 protein: CASSGGTSGNEQFF. In DNA, the CDR3 is TGCGCCAGCAGCGGGGGGACTAGCGGCAATGAGCAGTTCTTC.

The J gene is TRBJ2-1, the V gene TRBV5-1; D is unclear. Per the germline V gene, CDR1 is SGHRS and CDR2 is YFSETQ. This CDR3 comprises 15 residues. V dropped 0 bases and J dropped 4 bases, with 11 bases sitting between them. In DNA form, the CDR3 reads TGCGCCAGCAGCTTGGGACCCACGAAATACAATGAGCAGTTCTTC. Its protein is CASSLGPTKYNEQFF.

This chain links TRBV3-1 (or the pseudogene TRBV3-2) with TRBJ1-1; D not certain. With 2 bases removed from V and 2 bases from J, the gap between germline ends came to 6 bases. The CDR3 extends over 13 amino acids. Germline CDR1 LGHDT, CDR2 YNNKEL (reference sequence). The chain's CDR3 is CASSQNSNTEAFF. The CDR3 region has the DNA TGTGCCAGCAGCCAAAACAGTAACACTGAAGCTTTCTTT.

This clone has a single count. CDR3 DNA: TGCGCCAGCAGCCCATTCCAGGACAGGAATTCACCCCTCCACTTT. Its translation is CASSPFQDRNSPLHF. This chain joins TRBV5-1 and TRBJ1-6; 7 bases align to TRBD1. Trimming removed 4 bases from V and 7 bases from J; junction bases left unmatched: 8. This CDR3 comprises 15 residues. CDR1 SGHRS and CDR2 YFSETQ come from the germline V gene.

This chain uses TRBV11-1 with TRBJ2-1, with no clear D. CDR1 is SGHAT and CDR2 is FQDESV in the germline V gene (reference sequence). V lost 2 bases and J lost 6, with 11 bases in between. The CDR3 consists of 14 residues. The CDR3 here is CASSLTPRSNEQFF. The CDR3 nucleotides are TGTGCCAGCAGCTTAACCCCTAGATCCAATGAGCAGTTCTTC.

This chain links TRBV19 with TRBJ1-1; D is ambiguous. The CDR3 sequence is 13 residues long. V was clipped by 6 bases and J by 3 bases, with 11 bases between them. Germline V gene sequence: CDR1 LNHDA, CDR2 SQIVND (reference sequence). CDR3: CASRLTEYTEAFF. For the CDR3, the DNA is TGTGCCAGTAGATTAACAGAGTACACTGAAGCTTTCTTT.

CDR3 region: CASSQQGVKNSPLHF. DNA for the CDR3: TGTGCCAGCAGTCAACAGGGGGTCAAGAATTCACCCCTCCACTTT. The genes are TRBV5-4 and TRBJ1-6; 8 bases fit TRBD1. From germline, CDR1 is SGHNT and CDR2 YYREEE (reference sequence). The CDR3 has 15 residues. J was trimmed by 7 bases and V by 5 bases; bases with no gene match: 8.

This rearrangement joins TRBV6-2 or TRBV6-3 to TRBJ2-6; D gene uncertain. Deletions cut 6 bases from V and 0 bases from J, with 3 bases between. The length of the CDR3 is 13 residues. The germline gives CDR1 MNHEY, CDR2 SVGEGT. CDR3 sequence (DNA): TGTGCCAGCAGCCGCTCTGGGGCCAACGTCCTGACTTTC. Its protein product is CASSRSGANVLTF.